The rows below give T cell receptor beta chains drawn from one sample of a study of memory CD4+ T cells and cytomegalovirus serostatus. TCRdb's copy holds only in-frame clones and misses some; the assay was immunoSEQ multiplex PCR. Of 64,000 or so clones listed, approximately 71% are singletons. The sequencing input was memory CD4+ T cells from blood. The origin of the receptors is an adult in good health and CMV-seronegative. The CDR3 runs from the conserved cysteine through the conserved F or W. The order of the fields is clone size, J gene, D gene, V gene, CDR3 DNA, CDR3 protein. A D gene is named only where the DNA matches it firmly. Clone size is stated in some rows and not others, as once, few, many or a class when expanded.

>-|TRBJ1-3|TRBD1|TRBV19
TGTGCCAGTAGTCGCAGGACAGGTCTCTCTGGAAACACCATATATTTT
CASSRRTGLSGNTIYF
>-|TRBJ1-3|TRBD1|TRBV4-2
TGTGCCAGCAGTCCCGGGGTACGGGACAGTGGAAACACCATATATTTT
CASSPGVRDSGNTIYF
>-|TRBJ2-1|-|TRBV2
TGTGCCAGCAGTAGCGGGGACACGAATGAGCAGTTCTTC
CASSSGDTNEQFF
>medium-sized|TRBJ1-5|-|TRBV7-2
TGTGCCAGCAGTTGGGCCGATCAGCCCCAGCATTTT
CASSWADQPQHF
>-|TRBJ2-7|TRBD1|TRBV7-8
TGTGCCAGCAGCGTATCTCCGGGACAGGGGGCTCTCGAGCAGTACTTC
CASSVSPGQGALEQYF
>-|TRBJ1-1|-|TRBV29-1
TGCAGCGTTGAAGACTGGGCAGGGAACACTGAAGCTTTCTTT
CSVEDWAGNTEAFF
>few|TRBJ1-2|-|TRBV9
TGTGCCAGCAGCGTGGGCCCTAACTATGGCTACACCTTC
CASSVGPNYGYTF
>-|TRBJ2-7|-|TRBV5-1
TGCGCCAGCAGCTACAAGATCAGAAGCGAGCAGTACTTC
CASSYKIRSEQYF
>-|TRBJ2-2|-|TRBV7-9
TGTGCCAGCAGCGTCTCCTCCCACGAGCTGTTTTTT
CASSVSSHELFF
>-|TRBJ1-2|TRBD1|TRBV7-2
TGTGCCAGCAGCTTAGGGATGACAGGGGGCAACTATGGCTACACCTTC
CASSLGMTGGNYGYTF
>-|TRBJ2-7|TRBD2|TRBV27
TGTGCCAGCAACGGCGGGGGGCGTCACGAGCAGTACTTC
CASNGGGRHEQYF
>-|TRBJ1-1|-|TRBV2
TGTGCCAGCAGTAAAGAGGGGGGTACTAACACTGAAGCTTTCTTT
CASSKEGGTNTEAFF
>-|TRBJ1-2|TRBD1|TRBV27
TGTGCCAGCAGTTTCCGGACAGGGGCCGGCTACACCTTC
CASSFRTGAGYTF
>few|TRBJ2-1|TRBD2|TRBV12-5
TGTGCTAGTGGTTTGGGGTTCGGACTAGCGGGAGGCCTATACAATGAGCAGTTCTTC
CASGLGFGLAGGLYNEQFF
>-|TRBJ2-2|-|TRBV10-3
TGTGCCGTCGGACAGAACACCGGGGAGCTGTTTTTT
CAVGQNTGELFF
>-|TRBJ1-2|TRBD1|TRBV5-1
TGCGCCAGCAGCTTGGGGGACAGTAACTATGGCTACACCTTC
CASSLGDSNYGYTF
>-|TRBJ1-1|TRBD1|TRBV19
TGTGCCAGTAGTCTCAGGGGCTACAGGGGCCCTGAAGCTTTCTTT
CASSLRGYRGPEAFF
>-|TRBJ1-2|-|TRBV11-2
TGTGCCAGCAGCTTGTCAGGGTTAACCTATGGCTACACCTTC
CASSLSGLTYGYTF
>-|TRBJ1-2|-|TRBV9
TGTGCCAGCAGCGTAGACTCCGGACGGAGCTATGGCTACACCTTC
CASSVDSGRSYGYTF
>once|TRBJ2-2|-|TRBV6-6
TGTGCCAGCAGCTCCGGGTTCACCGGGGAGCTGTTTTTT
CASSSGFTGELFF
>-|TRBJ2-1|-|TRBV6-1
TGTGCCAGCAACATCGGCGACTCCTACAATGAGCAGTTCTTC
CASNIGDSYNEQFF
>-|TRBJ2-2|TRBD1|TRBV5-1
TGCGCCAGCACCAATACAGGGGGCCGGAGGACCGGGGAGCTGTTTTTT
CASTNTGGRRTGELFF
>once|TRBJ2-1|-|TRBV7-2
TGTGCCAGCAGCTCAGCGACGTACAATGAGCAGTTCTTC
CASSSATYNEQFF
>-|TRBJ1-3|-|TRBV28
TGTGCCAGCAGTTTATACAGGGTCTCTGGAAACACCATATATTTT
CASSLYRVSGNTIYF
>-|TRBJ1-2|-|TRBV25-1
TGTGCCAGCAGTGAAGGGAGGGGAGACGGCTACACCTTC
CASSEGRGDGYTF
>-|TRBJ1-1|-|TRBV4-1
TGCGCCAGCAGCCAAGGGGGCAACACTGAAGCTTTCTTT
CASSQGGNTEAFF
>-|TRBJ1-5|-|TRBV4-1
TGCGCCAGCAGCCAAGGCCAGCTCTTGGTGCCCCAGCATTTT
CASSQGQLLVPQHF
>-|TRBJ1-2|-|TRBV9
TGTGCCAGCAGCCCGACGGGACGGACCAATGGCTACACCTTC
CASSPTGRTNGYTF
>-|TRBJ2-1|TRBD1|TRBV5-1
TGCGCCAGCAGCTTGGGTTCAGGGGGAGCCCGAACGATAGACAATGAGCAGTTCTTC
CASSLGSGGARTIDNEQFF
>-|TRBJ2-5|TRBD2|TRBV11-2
TGTGCCAGCAGCCTGGGGTCACGGGCGGGAGGCGAGACCCAGTACTTC
CASSLGSRAGGETQYF
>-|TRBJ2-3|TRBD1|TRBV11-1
TGTGCCAGCAGCTTAGCGGGACAGGTTTACACAGATACGCAGTATTTT
CASSLAGQVYTDTQYF
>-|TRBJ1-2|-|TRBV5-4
TGTGCCAGCAGTTTTGACCGGGGCTACACCTTC
CASSFDRGYTF
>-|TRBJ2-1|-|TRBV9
TGTGCCAGCAGCCCCAGACCGGCAGGCGATGAGCAGTTCTTC
CASSPRPAGDEQFF
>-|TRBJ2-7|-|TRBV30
TGTGCCTGGAGGGGCAGGGTCTCCTACGAGCAGTACTTC
CAWRGRVSYEQYF
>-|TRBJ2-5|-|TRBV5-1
TGCGCCAGCACCCTGGGGCAGTTGGGGGAGACCCAGTACTTC
CASTLGQLGETQYF
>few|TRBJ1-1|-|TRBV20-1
TGCAGTGCTAGTCTCGGATATGAAGCTTTCTTT
CSASLGYEAFF
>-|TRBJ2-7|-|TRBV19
TGTGCCAGTGGCCATGTGAGAGGCGAGCAGTACTTC
CASGHVRGEQYF
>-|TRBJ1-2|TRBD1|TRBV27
TGTGCCAGCAGTCCAACAGGGGACTATGGCTACACCTTC
CASSPTGDYGYTF
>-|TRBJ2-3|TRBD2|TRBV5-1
TGCGCCAGCAGCGTTAGCGGGAACACAGATACGCAGTATTTT
CASSVSGNTDTQYF
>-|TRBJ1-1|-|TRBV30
TGTGCCTGGAGGGCAGGGAACACTGAAGCTTTCTTT
CAWRAGNTEAFF
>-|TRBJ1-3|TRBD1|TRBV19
TGTGCCAGTAGTCAACGACAGGGTACGACTGGAAACACCATATATTTT
CASSQRQGTTGNTIYF
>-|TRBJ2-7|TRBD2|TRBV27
TGTGCCAGCAGTATACGGACTAGCCCCCTCTACGAGCAGTACTTC
CASSIRTSPLYEQYF
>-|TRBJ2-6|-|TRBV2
TGTGCCAGCAGTTCAGAGGAGGCTGGGGCCAACGTCCTGACTTTC
CASSSEEAGANVLTF
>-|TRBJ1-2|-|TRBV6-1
TGTGCCAGCAGTGAAGGACAGGCCTCTAACTATGGCTACACCTTC
CASSEGQASNYGYTF
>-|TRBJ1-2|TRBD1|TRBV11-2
TGTGCCAGCAGCTTATCCACAGGGGACTATGGCTACACCTTC
CASSLSTGDYGYTF
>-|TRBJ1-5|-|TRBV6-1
TGTGCCAGCGCGGGGCGGTTCGGCTTCAATCAGCCCCAGCATTTT
CASAGRFGFNQPQHF
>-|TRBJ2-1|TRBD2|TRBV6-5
TGTGCCAGCAGTCACTTACTAGCGGGAAACTACAATGAGCAGTTCTTC
CASSHLLAGNYNEQFF